The T cell receptor (beta chain) under discussion was sequenced for a study of blood T cell repertoires in COVID-19. Study information: PBMCs, B-cell-depleted T cells, or T cells provided the cDNA or gDNA that made up the material.

Study processing details: Amplifying reference gene primers gave estimates of nucleated cell counts. The table came from immunoSEQ multiplex PCR; TCRdb's copy has only in-frame clones and leaves some out. V, J and clone size derive from that table, while D and trimming were established from the DNA sequence. This table holds around 320,000 clones, about 82% found once. Trimming pared 4 bases from V and 5 bases from J, leaving 9 bases between. The CDR3 covers 12 residues. Germline loops: CDR1 SGHDN, CDR2 FVKESK. The specimen sequenced was peripheral blood. The V call is TRBV14, the J call TRBJ2-7; a weak D match, TRBD1 (6 bases). This clonotype originated in a human donor in a cohort sampled during active COVID-19. DNA for the CDR3: TGTGCCAGCAGCCCCCAGGGGAACGAGCAGTACTTC. Translating gives CASSPQGNEQYF.